This TCR beta chain was observed in a study of cytomegalovirus exposure and HLA in healthy donors. Study as a whole: A prior study identified over 100 million unique TCR beta sequences from roughly 170 million T cells.

The CDR3 totals 15 residues. The trim removed 7 bases at V and 6 bases at J, leaving 11 bases unmatched. CDR1 and CDR2 (germline): GTSNPN, SVGIG (reference sequence). The PCR was carried out with 60 Vbeta primers and 13 Jbeta primers. The data were produced by immunoSEQ multiplex PCR, yet TCRdb's version contains in-frame clones alone and is incomplete. The sample includes about 130,000 clones, about 70% of them seen just once. The sequenced material came from PBMCs. This receptor was taken from a woman between 40 and 50 years old in good health and CMV-seropositive. This rearrangement joins TRBV30 to TRBJ1-6; 8 bases match TRBD1. CDR3 sequence reads: CAYTIRDRSNSPLHF. CDR3 bases: TGTGCCTATACGATCCGGGACAGGTCTAATTCACCCCTCCACTTT.